This T cell receptor (beta chain) was sequenced during a study of blood T cell repertoires in COVID-19. Across the study: Specimens from acute and convalescent COVID-19 originated in the United States, Italy and Spain. Sources were T cells, B-cell-depleted T cells, or PBMCs; the material itself was cDNA or gDNA.

Original methodology: Scientists estimated how many nucleated cells there were by amplifying reference gene primers. Profiled with immunoSEQ multiplex PCR; TCRdb holds only in-frame clones, not every one. D and trimming were read from the DNA, whereas the V and J calls and clone size are those reported in that table. This table has 250,000 to 300,000 clones, 83% appearing once. Per germline, CDR1 SEHNR and CDR2 FQNEAQ (reference sequence). The CDR3 length is 15 residues. V shed 0 bases and J shed 8 bases, with 15 bases lying between them. This clone was observed a single time. The sequenced sample consisted of peripheral blood. The receptor's source is a man in his sixties who had recovered from COVID-19. The J gene is TRBJ2-3, the V gene TRBV7-9; a possible D gene is TRBD2 (6 bases). The CDR3 DNA sequence: TGTGCCAGCAGCTTAGCGGCGGGAAAAGGAGCTACGCAGTATTTT. It yields the protein CASSLAAGKGATQYF. Using reference TRBV7-9 and TRBJ2-3 for the parts outside the CDR3, the full variable domain is DTGVSQNPRHKITKRGQNVTFRCDPISEHNRLYWYRQTLGQGPEFLTYFQNEAQLEKSRLLSDRFSAERPKGSFSTLEIQRTEQGDSAMYLCASSLAAGKGATQYFGPGTRLTVL.